The source of this T cell receptor (beta chain) is a study of T cell responses to AZD1222 COVID-19 vaccine. Study-level findings and limits: Just a handful of AZD1222 recipients were seropositive at baseline. Females outnumbered males among donors, who were mostly white British; clonal diversity was possibly underestimated.

In the case of this clone: Its specificity is not known.

The CDR3 is made up of 15 amino acids. The V gene end was trimmed by 4 bases and the J gene end by 6 bases; junction bases not matched to a gene: 8. From germline, CDR1 is LNHDA and CDR2 SQIVND (reference sequence). The method was immunoSEQ multiplex PCR; TCRdb's version includes in-frame clones alone and lacks a portion of them. The table lists 65,000 to 80,000 clones, about 90% of them singletons. This sequence joins TRBV19 and TRBJ2-4; 8 nucleotides agree with TRBD1. This TCR derives from an adult in good health. The material was peripheral blood, obtained on day 0 of AZD1222 vaccination. CDR3 sequence: CASSTSTGDANIQYF. CDR3 in DNA: TGTGCCAGTAGTACCTCGACAGGGGACGCAAACATTCAGTACTTC.